The entry that follows covers one T cell receptor beta chain sequence. Assay: immunoSEQ multiplex PCR; the TCRdb copy retains only in-frame clones and omits some. The sample lists fewer than 400,000 clones; 92% were seen once. These data are taken from a study of blood T cell repertoires in COVID-19. With 5 bases removed from V and 15 bases from J, the gap between germline ends came to 17 bases. Germline V gene lookup returns CDR1 SGHVS and CDR2 FQNEAQ. The CDR3 contains 12 residues. The sequenced sample was PBMCs or T cells enriched from blood (not recorded which). The receptor was isolated from a woman in her twenties or thirties who had recovered from COVID-19. V gene TRBV7-8 combines with J gene TRBJ2-1; TRBD2 might be the D (6 bases). The CDR3 is CASSPGGELTFF. DNA of the CDR3: TGTGCCAGCAGCCCTGGCGGGGAGTTAACGTTCTTC. The whole variable domain, remainder taken from reference TRBV7-8 and TRBJ2-1, is GAGVSQSPRYKVAKRGQDVALRCDPISGHVSLFWYQQALGQGPEFLTYFQNEAQLDKSGLPSDRFFAERPEGSVSTLKIQRTQQEDSAVYLCASSPGGELTFFGPGTRLTVL.